The source of this T cell receptor beta chain is a study of human T cells and chemical hapten exposure (dated by TCRdb to 2020 to 2022). About the investigation overall: For sensitization, 2% DPC in acetone was applied to a 2 cm by 2 cm area of upper inner arm skin. Throughout the roughly 24-week study period, patients were also given weekly therapeutic DPC doses on the scalp. Patch testing was done on the upper back using Finn chambers containing 0.01% DPC, and results were scored after 6 days according to International Contact Dermatitis Research Group standards. The patient cohort, mostly female, included alopecia areata with under or over 50% scalp involvement, alopecia totalis and alopecia universalis. The libraries were sequenced as a pool, and the TCR yield per sample differed mostly because of small variations in library volumes within the pool. Peripheral blood TCR repertoire changes were tracked in vivo in alopecia patients during primary and secondary sensitization to the hapten diphenylcyclopropenone (DPC). Blood samples were taken from patients before sensitization (week 0) and then at 2, 6 and about 24 weeks after DPC sensitization. For TCR sequencing, blood came from over 25 alopecia patients at anywhere from one to four time points (pre-sensitization, 2, 6 and 24 weeks).

Beyond this particular receptor, the publication reports: No change with DPC sensitization was found in the number of TCRs above 1 in 1000 frequency, and no evidence of global repertoire structure alterations was found. Because every patient had alopecia, a presumed autoimmune disease, the patients' immune response might differ from that of healthy individuals. Patch test score correlated positively with the number of PT1 expanded TCRs, reaching significance at thresholds 8, 16 and 32 but not at 4. After repeated subsampling, changes were observed in the strength of the expansion versus patch-test correlation and in the threshold at which the correlation became significant. Compared with pre-sensitization or healthy control sets, expanded TCRs formed significantly more large CDR3 similarity clusters, which is consistent with antigen-driven responses.

The germline ends are 3 bases apart after V is trimmed by 2 bases and J by 1 base. Per the germline V gene, MDHEN is the CDR1 and SYDVKM is the CDR2. The CDR3 sequence holds 14 residues, the cysteine and phenylalanine included. The CDR3 DNA has 42 bases and is translated from base 1. Libraries were prepared through RACE. Sequenced on a NextSeq 500. Library preparation attached unique molecular identifiers to individual cDNA molecules for quantitative, reproducible TCR counting. For every blood RNA sample, sequencing covered both the TCR alpha and TCR beta chains. The original methods were these. The median number of TCRs per sample was 90,000 to 100,000, ranging from about 20,000 to 750,000. V, J and CDR3 annotation of the TCR reads was performed with the Decombinator software suite. To make PS versus PT1 abundance plots, every sample was subsampled to the same number of TCRs (28,000). TCRs were defined as expanded if absent before sensitization and observed at least eight times at the 2-week time point. Starting from the raw public reads, TCRdb applied fastp trimming at Q25, assembled clones with MiXCR and retained in-frame beta chains. Rows merge per CDR3 protein into single entries with the most common DNA and genes. The V and J calls follow TCRdb's processing rather than the paper's. This sample gives 89,000 or so distinct CDR3 sequences in total; 8.5% of them show up just once. The ten largest make up 2.5% to 3% of the sample.

The meaning of the sample's time point label: pre-sensitization, week 0. Taken with the paper, the label for treatment or condition translates to: therapeutic diphenylcyclopropenone sensitization with weekly scalp DPC. At every patch-test visit, the blood draw took place before the patch test was put on. To be eligible, patients had to be aged 18 to 70, diagnosed with alopecia and judged suitable for DPC therapy, while pregnant patients were excluded. Unfractionated whole blood was collected in Tempus Blood RNA tubes, and total RNA was extracted from that blood. This clonotype has a count of ten or more. No antigen is known for it. Within one base of it there is no much larger clone, and no base qualities were kept.

The input for sequencing was whole blood, taken in connection with sensitization to the hapten diphenylcyclopropenone (DPC). The chain uses TRBV28 and TRBJ2-6; no D gene can be assigned with confidence. This receptor was identified in a man aged 40-50 years with alopecia areata. Some clones in this sample may be carry-over from other donors' samples. The CDR3: CASSLSSGANVLTF. The DNA reads as follows: TGTGCCAGCAGTTTAAGTTCTGGGGCCAACGTCCTGACTTTC.